This record concerns one TCR beta chain sequence. The antigen remains undetermined. This CDR3 comprises 15 residues. Trimming cost V 2 bases and J 8 bases; bases outside gene matches: 9. CDR1 and CDR2 from the germline V gene are MNHEY and SVGAGI. This record comes from a study of vaccination effects on CD4 cells after COVID-19. ViraFEST assay sequencing came after antigen-specific CD4+ T cells were expanded with viral peptide pools. CD4+ T cells were isolated after 10 days of culture. None of the vaccinated had previously contracted SARS-CoV-2, and their nucleocapsid antibodies tested negative. On days 3 and 7, fresh IL-2 medium replaced half the medium. Assay used: immunoSEQ multiplex PCR; TCRdb lists only in-frame clones, some missing. The sample includes roughly 63,000 clones, roughly 80% of them seen just once.

This clonotype was sampled from a human donor who received a COVID-19 vaccine. V and J are TRBV6-5 and TRBJ1-2, with 9 nucleotides matching TRBD1. The starting material was CD4+ T cells from PBMCs cultured with SARS-CoV-2 spike peptides, obtained before COVID-19 vaccination. The CDR3 is CASSYTGQGFEGYTF. The DNA for the CDR3 is TGTGCCAGCAGTTACACGGGACAGGGTTTTGAGGGCTACACCTTC.